The 10 T cell receptor beta chains reported below all come from one sample, sequenced in a study of blood T cell repertoires in COVID-19. Sequenced by immunoSEQ multiplex PCR; TCRdb stores in-frame clones only, minus some. This sample has 150,000 to 200,000 clones, with approximately 88% found just once. The sample was peripheral blood. The receptors were gathered from an elderly woman with active or convalescent COVID-19.

The chain links TRBV18 to TRBJ2-3, with TRBD2 identical over 8 bases. Trimming at V came to 6 bases and at J to 2 bases, leaving 7 bases not matched to a gene. The CDR3 sequence is 15 residues long. In germline, CDR1 is KGHSH, CDR2 LQKENI. CDR3 in amino acids: CASSLGLALTDTQYF. The CDR3, as DNA: TGTGCCAGCTCCCTCGGACTAGCCCTCACAGATACGCAGTATTTT. The entire variable domain, with the rest obtained from reference TRBV18 and TRBJ2-3, is as follows: NAGVMQNPRHLVRRRGQEARLRCSPMKGHSHVYWYRQLPEEGLKFMVYLQKENIIDESGMPKERFSAEFPKEGPSILRIQQVVRGDSAAYFCASSLGLALTDTQYFGPGTRLTVL.

The chain employs TRBV19 and TRBJ1-2, with 11 bases lining up with TRBD1. Trimming removed 4 bases from V and 8 bases from J; junction bases left unmatched: 6. The CDR3 contains 14 residues. Per germline, CDR1 LNHDA and CDR2 SQIVND (reference sequence). The CDR3 nucleotides are TGTGCCAGTAGTACCACCTGGACAGGGGGCGGCTACACCTTC. Amino acids: CASSTTWTGGGYTF.

The chain employs TRBV15 and TRBJ1-1; possibly TRBD1 for D (5 bases). Trimming took 2 bases from V and 1 from J, leaving 5 bases between them. The CDR3 length is 13 residues. The germline gives CDR1 LNHNV, CDR2 YYDKDF (reference sequence). This CDR3 is CATSRTGNTEAFF. For the CDR3, the DNA is TGTGCCACCAGCAGAACAGGGAACACTGAAGCTTTCTTT.

The rearrangement uses TRBV6-5 and TRBJ1-2, with unresolved D. Trimming cost V 6 bases and J 4 bases, with 12 bases left between them. There are 13 residues in the CDR3. CDR1 and CDR2 from the germline V gene are MNHEY and SVGAGI. Here the CDR3 reads CASSRTVSYGYTF. The CDR3 DNA reads TGTGCCAGCAGCAGAACCGTGTCCTATGGCTACACCTTC.

This clone was seen a few times. V and J are TRBV2 and TRBJ2-5; no clear D. The CDR3 consists of 12 residues. The germline V gene encodes CDR1 SNHLY and CDR2 FYNNEI. Trimming cost V 4 bases and J 3 bases, with 6 bases left between them. In nucleotides, the CDR3 is TGTGCCAGCAGTGTCCAGAAAGAGACCCAGTACTTC. Its protein is CASSVQKETQYF.

This clone occurred a few times. The gene calls are TRBV7-3 and TRBJ1-1; possibly TRBD1 for D (5 bases). This CDR3 is 15 amino acids long. Germline V lookup: CDR1 SGHTA, CDR2 FQGTGA. V lost 5 bases and J lost 4, with 17 bases in between. CDR3 DNA: TGTGCCAGCAGCCCGGTCGGGGGGGTATTCACTGAAGCTTTCTTT. It encodes CASSPVGGVFTEAFF.

This clone was picked up one time. CDR3 loop: CASSGQLLRDRGLELFF. The CDR3 DNA is TGTGCCAGCAGCGGTCAGCTGCTCCGGGACAGGGGATTGGAGCTGTTTTTT. The genes are TRBV5-6 and TRBJ2-2, with 10 bases that match TRBD1. Unmatched junction bases numbered 16, after V lost 4 bases and J lost 10 bases. Germline V CDR1 and CDR2: SGHDT, YYEEEE. The CDR3 runs to 17 residues.

This clone was detected a few times. This sequence joins TRBV24-1 and TRBJ2-1; D possibly corresponds to TRBD1 (7 bases). Germline assignment: CDR1 KGHDR and CDR2 SFDVKD. With 2 bases removed from V and 4 bases from J, the gap between germline ends came to 14 bases. This CDR3 spans 16 amino acids. CDR3 DNA sequence: TGTGCCACCAGTGATTCAGGGGGTGGAGGGTACAATGAGCAGTTCTTC. The encoded protein is CATSDSGGGGYNEQFF.

The table lists this clone with a count of one. This chain links TRBV11-3 with TRBJ2-7, with 9 positions matching TRBD1. The trim removed 6 bases at V and 6 bases at J, leaving 12 bases unmatched. CDR1 is SGHNT, CDR2 YENEEA, per germline. CDR3 length: 15 amino acids. CDR3 DNA sequence: TGTGCCAGCAGACAATTGGGACAGGGCCACTCCGAGCAGTACTTC. The encoded protein is CASRQLGQGHSEQYF. The variable domain in full, completed from reference TRBV11-3 and TRBJ2-7, reads EAGVVQSPRYKIIEKKQPVAFWCNPISGHNTLYWYLQNLGQGPELLIRYENEEAVDDSQLPKDRFSAERLKGVDSTLKIQPAELGDSAVYLCASRQLGQGHSEQYFGPGTRLTVT.

This clone was recorded once. The J gene is TRBJ1-2, the V gene TRBV6-5; D remains ambiguous. The CDR3 loop spans 13 amino acids. V dropped 8 bases and J dropped 8 bases, with 18 bases sitting between them. The V gene's germline CDR1 is MNHEY and CDR2 SVGAGI. This CDR3 is CASGSLVLGGYTF. CDR3 DNA sequence: TGTGCCAGCGGTTCCTTGGTTTTGGGCGGCTACACCTTC.